This paragraph covers one T cell receptor beta chain sequence. Its target is not known. The sample comes from a study of T cells after yellow fever vaccination. The study, taken as a whole, reports: Contamination by abundant bulk-population clonotypes could be present in FACS-sorted repertoires. The CD4 and CD8 compartments had a small share of their clonotypes in common.

MiXCR was run by TCRdb on the 5' RACE reads, yielding one entry per CDR3 protein. The sample includes some 340,000 distinct CDR3 sequences, 4.1% of them seen just once. The V gene end was trimmed by 3 bases and the J gene end by 5 bases; junction bases not matched to a gene: 12. CDR1 and CDR2 from the germline V gene are SGHRS and YFSETQ. This CDR3 spans 16 amino acids. The sample was PBMCs, taken 5 days after the yellow fever booster vaccination. The gene calls are TRBV5-1 and TRBJ2-5, with 8 positions matching TRBD1. The clonotype was recovered from a man younger than 35 who received the YFV17D yellow fever vaccine. The CDR3 DNA is TGCGCCAGCAGCTCGGGCTACAGGGGGGAAGGGGAGACCCAGTACTTC. Amino acids: CASSSGYRGEGETQYF.